This T cell receptor (beta chain) was recovered during a study of metastatic and nonmetastatic thyroid tumors (dated by TCRdb to 2018 to 2020). For the study in its entirety: For patients with malignant and with benign thyroid disease, the researchers compared repertoires between peripheral blood samples and tumor or nodule tissue samples. Summary of the overall study and its limitations: In both blood and tumor samples, TCR beta diversity was reported to be significantly higher in malignant tumors than in benign nodules.

None of the patients had been given any treatment before thyroid surgery. The study retrospectively analysed patient clinical samples collected from the early 2010s to the late 2010s using T-cell receptor beta sequencing. This clone was seen at least ten times. Its antigen remains unidentified. It has no much larger one-base neighbor in the sample; base qualities were not kept. Trimming leaves V shorter by 5 bases and J shorter by 7 bases, with the junction holding 8 bases beyond the gene matches. CDR1 MNHNS and CDR2 SASEGT are derived from the germline V gene. The CDR3 contains 15 residues, cysteine and phenylalanine counted. The only DNA kept is the CDR3, 45 bases in frame from the first base. Libraries were prepared through PCR. The sequencer listed for this sample is Illumina HiSeq 4000. The TCR beta-chain CDR3 region of each patient was profiled by high-throughput sequencing. From the authors' description of their analysis: A classifier to discriminate distant-metastatic papillary thyroid cancer patients was built from CDR3 differences across clinicopathological groups. The Shannon index was used to measure repertoire diversity, and the Morisita-Horn index was used to measure how similar tumor and blood repertoires were. TCRdb trimmed the raw reads at Q25, called clones with MiXCR and kept productive beta chains. What appears here as the V and J calls and clone size reflects TCRdb's work, not the paper's. In this sample the table shows 15,000 or so clones, around 35% of which occur a single time. The ten most abundant clones make up roughly 7.7% of the sample.

The chain is assembled from TRBV6-1 and TRBJ2-1; 10 bases in the junction line up with TRBD2. Sequencing was done on a sample of tumor tissue. The TCR was taken from a female donor with papillary thyroid cancer or a benign thyroid nodule (not recorded which). Some clones in this sample may be carry-over from other donors' samples. This receptor has the CDR3 CASSPRSGGGNEQFF. The DNA sequence is TGTGCCAGCAGTCCGAGGAGCGGGGGGGGGAATGAGCAGTTCTTC.